A single sample is the source of the 6 T cell receptor beta chains below, sequenced in a study of shared clonotypes between healthy human individuals. The table came from immunoSEQ multiplex PCR; TCRdb's copy has only in-frame clones and leaves some out. The sample lists about 580,000 clones, 95% to 98% seen once, with 0.3% in the top ten. CD8 cells classed as naive were CD45RO-negative and positively selected for CCR7, excluding terminally differentiated effector memory CD45RA+ cells. Sample: naive CD8+ T cells sorted from blood. All receptors derive from a man aged 30 to 39 in good health.

The chain employs TRBV7-2 and TRBJ1-1, with TRBD1 matching 8 bases. J lost 7 bases, V lost 5 bases, and 6 bases had no gene match. The CDR3 totals 13 residues. Germline CDR1 is SGHTA and CDR2 is FQGNSA. The CDR3 DNA sequence: TGTGCCAGCAGCCGAGGCGGACAGGGTGAAGCTTTCTTT. Translation gives CASSRGGQGEAFF.

The genes are TRBV28 and TRBJ2-4, with 11 bases fitting TRBD1. V gave up 5 bases and J gave up 1 base; unmatched junction bases: 4. This CDR3 is built from 16 residues. Germline loops: CDR1 MDHEN, CDR2 SYDVKM. The CDR3 DNA is TGTGCCAGCAGTAGAGGACAGGGGGCGGCCAAAAACATTCAGTACTTC. Translation gives CASSRGQGAAKNIQYF.

V and J are TRBV7-8 and TRBJ2-7; 7 positions match TRBD2. The CDR3 consists of 14 residues. The trim removed 4 bases at V and 4 bases at J, leaving 7 bases unmatched. Germline-derived CDR1 and CDR2 are SGHVS and FQNEAQ. This chain's CDR3 is CASSSIGTTYEQYF. The CDR3 DNA follows: TGTGCCAGCAGCTCGATCGGGACTACATACGAGCAGTACTTC. Together with reference TRBV7-8 and TRBJ2-7, the CDR3 gives the full variable domain: GAGVSQSPRYKVAKRGQDVALRCDPISGHVSLFWYQQALGQGPEFLTYFQNEAQLDKSGLPSDRFFAERPEGSVSTLKIQRTQQEDSAVYLCASSSIGTTYEQYFGPGTRLTVT.

The V and J genes are TRBV4-3 and TRBJ2-1, with D unclear. Germline CDR1 reads LGHNA; CDR2 reads YSLEER. The CDR3 consists of 13 residues. The V end was cut by 4 bases, the J end by 7 bases, with 11 bases between. CDR3 protein: CASSPGRTNEQFF. CDR3 coding DNA: TGCGCCAGCAGCCCAGGTCGAACAAATGAGCAGTTCTTC.

The chain joins TRBV10-3 to TRBJ2-7, with 11 bases lining up with TRBD2. Germline-derived CDR1 and CDR2 are ENHRY and SYGVKD. The CDR3 is 15 residues long. The V and J ends lost 6 bases and 0 bases, in that order; junction bases with no gene match: 4. The CDR3 region has the DNA TGTGCCATCAGACTAACTAGCGGGAGCTCCTACGAGCAGTACTTC. It codes for CAIRLTSGSSYEQYF.

The V and J genes are TRBV19 and TRBJ2-1, with 10 bases aligning to TRBD2. Germline V gene sequence: CDR1 LNHDA, CDR2 SQIVND (reference sequence). The trim removed 2 bases at V and 6 bases at J, leaving 10 bases unmatched. This CDR3 region has 17 residues. The CDR3 DNA follows: TGTGCCAGTAGTATACTCCCCCCAGCGGGAGGGCCCAATGAGCAGTTCTTC. Its translation: CASSILPPAGGPNEQFF.